The source of this TCR beta chain is a study of cytomegalovirus exposure and HLA in healthy donors. The donors were part of the validation cohort, which consisted of some 120 subjects and was separate from the first cohort of 666 subjects. Germline CDR1 and CDR2: SGHDT and YYEEEE. The CDR3 totals 14 residues. J was trimmed by 2 bases and V by 0 bases; bases with no gene match: 2. Profiling relied on immunoSEQ multiplex PCR, and the TCRdb table lists in-frame clones only, not all of them. The repertoire includes more than 70,000 clones, almost 97% of them detected once, and 1.5% to 2% sits in the top ten. With respect to this clone: Antigen unknown.

Points from the study as a whole: Most TCR sequences were seen very rarely across donors, but some public TCRs occurred in many. 150 to 200 TCR beta chains were listed as cytomegalovirus-associated. A few chains linked to CMV were shown in vitro to be specific for CMV antigens.

The chain carries TRBV5-6 and TRBJ2-7; TRBD1 aligns across 7 bases. The sequence was obtained from a man between 18 and 29 years old in good health and CMV-seropositive. The sequenced material came from PBMCs. The CDR3 region is CASSLGGQTYEQYF. In DNA form, the CDR3 reads TGTGCCAGCAGCTTGGGGGGACAGACCTACGAGCAGTACTTC.